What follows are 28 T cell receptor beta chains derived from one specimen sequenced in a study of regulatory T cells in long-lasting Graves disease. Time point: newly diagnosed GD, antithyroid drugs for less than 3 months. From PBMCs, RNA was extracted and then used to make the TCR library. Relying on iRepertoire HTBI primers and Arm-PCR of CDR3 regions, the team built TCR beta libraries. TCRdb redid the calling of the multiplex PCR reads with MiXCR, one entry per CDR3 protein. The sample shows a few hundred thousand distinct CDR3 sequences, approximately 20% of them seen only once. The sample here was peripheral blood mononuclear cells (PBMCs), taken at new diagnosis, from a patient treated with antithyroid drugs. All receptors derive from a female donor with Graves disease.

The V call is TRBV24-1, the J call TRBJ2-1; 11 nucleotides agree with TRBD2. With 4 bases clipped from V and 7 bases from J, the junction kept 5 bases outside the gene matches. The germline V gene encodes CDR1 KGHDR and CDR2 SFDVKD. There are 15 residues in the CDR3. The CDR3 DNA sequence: TGTGCCACCAGTGAGATAGCGGGAGGGCCTAATGAGCAGTTCTTC. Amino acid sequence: CATSEIAGGPNEQFF.

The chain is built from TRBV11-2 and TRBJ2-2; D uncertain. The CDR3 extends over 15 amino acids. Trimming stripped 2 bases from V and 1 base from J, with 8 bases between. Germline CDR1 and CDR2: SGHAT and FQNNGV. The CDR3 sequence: CASSLSWGNTGELFF. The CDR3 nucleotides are TGTGCCAGCAGCTTAAGTTGGGGGAACACCGGGGAGCTGTTTTTT.

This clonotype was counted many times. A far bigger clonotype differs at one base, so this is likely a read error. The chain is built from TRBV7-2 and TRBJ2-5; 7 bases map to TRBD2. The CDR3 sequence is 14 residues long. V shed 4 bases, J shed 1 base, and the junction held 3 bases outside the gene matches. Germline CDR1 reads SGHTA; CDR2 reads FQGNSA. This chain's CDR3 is CASSSGLVQETQYF. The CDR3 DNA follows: TGTGCCAGCAGCTCCGGACTAGTCCAAGAGACCCAGTACTTC.

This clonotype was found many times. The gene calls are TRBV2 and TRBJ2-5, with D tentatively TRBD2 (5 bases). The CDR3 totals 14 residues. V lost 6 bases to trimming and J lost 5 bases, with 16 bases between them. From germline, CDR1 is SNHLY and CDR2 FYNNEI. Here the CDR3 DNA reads TGTGCCAGCAGCGACAAACGGGGTGGGGAGACCCAGTACTTC. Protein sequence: CASSDKRGGETQYF. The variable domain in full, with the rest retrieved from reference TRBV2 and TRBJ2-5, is EPEVTQTPSHQVTQMGQEVILRCVPISNHLYFYWYRQILGQKVEFLVSFYNNEISEKSEIFDDQFSVERPDGSNFTLKIRSTKLEDSAMYFCASSDKRGGETQYFGPGTRLLVL.

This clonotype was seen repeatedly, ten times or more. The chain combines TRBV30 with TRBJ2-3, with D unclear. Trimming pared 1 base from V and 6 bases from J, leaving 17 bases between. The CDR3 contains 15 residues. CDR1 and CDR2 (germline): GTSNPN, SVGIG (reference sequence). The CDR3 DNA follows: TGTGCCTGGAGTGACGCCGGGCCGAGGTCCGATACGCAGTATTTT. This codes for CAWSDAGPRSDTQYF.

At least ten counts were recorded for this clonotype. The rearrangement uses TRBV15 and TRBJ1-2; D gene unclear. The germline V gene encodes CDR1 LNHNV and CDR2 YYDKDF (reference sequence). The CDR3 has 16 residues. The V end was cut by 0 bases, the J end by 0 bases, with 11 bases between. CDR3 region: CATSRDKGATNYGYTF. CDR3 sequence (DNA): TGTGCCACCAGCAGAGATAAAGGAGCTACTAACTATGGCTACACCTTC.

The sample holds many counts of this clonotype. CDR3 DNA sequence: TGCAGTGCTAGAGACCTACAGGGGCAGGGCGAAGCTTTCTTT. Translation gives CSARDLQGQGEAFF. The gene calls are TRBV20-1 and TRBJ1-1; TRBD1 aligns across 7 bases. Unmatched junction bases numbered 9, after V lost 0 bases and J lost 8 bases. Germline assignment: CDR1 DFQATT and CDR2 SNEGSKA (reference sequence). The CDR3 contains 14 residues.

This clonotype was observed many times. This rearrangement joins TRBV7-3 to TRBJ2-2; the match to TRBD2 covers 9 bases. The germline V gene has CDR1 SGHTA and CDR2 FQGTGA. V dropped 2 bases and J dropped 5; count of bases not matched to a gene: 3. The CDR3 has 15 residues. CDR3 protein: CASSLSAGGTGELFF. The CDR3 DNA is TGTGCCAGCAGCTTATCGGCGGGAGGGACCGGGGAGCTGTTTTTT. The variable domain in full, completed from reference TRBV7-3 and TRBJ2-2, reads GAGVSQTPSNKVTEKGKYVELRCDPISGHTALYWYRQSLGQGPEFLIYFQGTGAADDSGLPNDRFFAVRPEGSVSTLKIQRTERGDSAVYLCASSLSAGGTGELFFGEGSRLTVL.

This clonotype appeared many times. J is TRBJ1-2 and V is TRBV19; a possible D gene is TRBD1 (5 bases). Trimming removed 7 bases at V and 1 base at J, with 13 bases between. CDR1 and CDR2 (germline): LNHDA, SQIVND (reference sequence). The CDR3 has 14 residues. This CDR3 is CASTSDSSNYGYTF. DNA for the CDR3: TGTGCCAGTACCTCAGACAGTAGTAACTATGGCTACACCTTC.

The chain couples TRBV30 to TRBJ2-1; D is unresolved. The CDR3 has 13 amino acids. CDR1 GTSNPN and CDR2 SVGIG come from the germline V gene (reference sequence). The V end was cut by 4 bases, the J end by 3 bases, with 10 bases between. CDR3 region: CAWKGWDYNEQFF. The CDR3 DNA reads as TGTGCCTGGAAAGGGTGGGACTACAATGAGCAGTTCTTC.

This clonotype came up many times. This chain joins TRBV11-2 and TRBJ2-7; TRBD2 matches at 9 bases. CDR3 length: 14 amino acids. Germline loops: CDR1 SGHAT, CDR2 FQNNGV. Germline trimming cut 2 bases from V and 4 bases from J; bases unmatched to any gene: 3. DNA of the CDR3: TGTGCCAGCAGCTTACAGCGGGAGGAGTACGAGCAGTACTTC. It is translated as CASSLQREEYEQYF.

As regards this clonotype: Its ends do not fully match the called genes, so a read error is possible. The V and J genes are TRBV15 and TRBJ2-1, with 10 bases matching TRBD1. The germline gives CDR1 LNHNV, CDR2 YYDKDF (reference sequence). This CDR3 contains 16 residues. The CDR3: CSTRWGGQGVYNEQFF. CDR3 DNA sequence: TGTTCCACGCGGTGGGGAGGACAGGGGGTTTACAATGAGCAGTTCTTC.

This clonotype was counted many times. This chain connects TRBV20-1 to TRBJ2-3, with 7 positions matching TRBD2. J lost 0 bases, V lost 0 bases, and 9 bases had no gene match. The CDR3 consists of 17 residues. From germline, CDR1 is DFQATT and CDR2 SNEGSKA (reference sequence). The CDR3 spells CSAREDRLAASTDTQYF. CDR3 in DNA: TGCAGTGCTAGAGAAGACCGACTAGCAGCTAGCACAGATACGCAGTATTTT.

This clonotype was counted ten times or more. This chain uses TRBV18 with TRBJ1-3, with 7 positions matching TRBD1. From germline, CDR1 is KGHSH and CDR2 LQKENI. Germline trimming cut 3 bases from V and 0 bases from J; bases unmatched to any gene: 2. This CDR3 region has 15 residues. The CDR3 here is CASSPRTGSGNTIYF. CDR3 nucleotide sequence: TGTGCCAGCTCACCCCGGACAGGCTCTGGAAACACCATATATTTT.

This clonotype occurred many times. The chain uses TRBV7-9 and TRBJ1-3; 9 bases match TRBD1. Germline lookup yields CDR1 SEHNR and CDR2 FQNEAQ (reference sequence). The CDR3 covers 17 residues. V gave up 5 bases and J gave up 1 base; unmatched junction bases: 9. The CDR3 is CASSGGTGKNSGNTIYF. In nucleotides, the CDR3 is TGTGCCAGCAGCGGCGGGACAGGGAAGAATTCTGGAAACACCATATATTTT.

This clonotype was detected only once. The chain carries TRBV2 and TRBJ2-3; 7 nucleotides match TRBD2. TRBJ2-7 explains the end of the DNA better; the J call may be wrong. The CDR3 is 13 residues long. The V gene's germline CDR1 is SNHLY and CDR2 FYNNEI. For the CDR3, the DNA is TGTGCCAGCAGCCTGAGGGACTACTACGAGCAGTACTTC. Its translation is CASSLRDYYEQYF.

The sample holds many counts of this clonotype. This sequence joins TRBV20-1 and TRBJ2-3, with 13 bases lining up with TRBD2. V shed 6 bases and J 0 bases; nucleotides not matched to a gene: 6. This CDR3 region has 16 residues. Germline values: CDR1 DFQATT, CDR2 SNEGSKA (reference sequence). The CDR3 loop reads CSAPPGLAGSTDTQYF. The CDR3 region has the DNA TGCAGTGCCCCCCCGGGACTAGCGGGGAGCACAGATACGCAGTATTTT.

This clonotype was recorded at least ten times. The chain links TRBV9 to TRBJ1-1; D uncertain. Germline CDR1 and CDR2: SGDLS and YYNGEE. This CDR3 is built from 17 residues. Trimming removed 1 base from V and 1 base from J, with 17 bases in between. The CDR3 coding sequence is TGTGCCAGCAGCGTAAACCCCCCAGCAGGAGAGAACACTGAAGCTTTCTTT. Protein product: CASSVNPPAGENTEAFF.

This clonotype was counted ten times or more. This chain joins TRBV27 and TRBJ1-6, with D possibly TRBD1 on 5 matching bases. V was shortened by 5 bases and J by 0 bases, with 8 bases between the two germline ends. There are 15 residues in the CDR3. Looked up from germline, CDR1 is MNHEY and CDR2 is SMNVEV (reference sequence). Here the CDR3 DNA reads TGTGCCAGCAGTGATGGGGGCTCCTATAATTCACCCCTCCACTTT. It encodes CASSDGGSYNSPLHF.

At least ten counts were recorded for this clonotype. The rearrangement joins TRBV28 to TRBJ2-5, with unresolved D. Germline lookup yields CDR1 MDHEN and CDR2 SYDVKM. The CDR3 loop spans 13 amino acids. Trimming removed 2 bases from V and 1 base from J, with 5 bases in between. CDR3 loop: CASSLAPQETQYF. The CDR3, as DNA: TGTGCCAGCAGTTTAGCCCCCCAAGAGACCCAGTACTTC.

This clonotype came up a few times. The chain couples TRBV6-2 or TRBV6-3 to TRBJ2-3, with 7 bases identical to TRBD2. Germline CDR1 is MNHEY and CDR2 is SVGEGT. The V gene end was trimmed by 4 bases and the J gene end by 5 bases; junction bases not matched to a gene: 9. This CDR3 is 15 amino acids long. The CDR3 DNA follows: TGTGCCAGCAGTTTGGCGGGAGTTTCGAAAGATACGCAGTATTTT. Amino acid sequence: CASSLAGVSKDTQYF.

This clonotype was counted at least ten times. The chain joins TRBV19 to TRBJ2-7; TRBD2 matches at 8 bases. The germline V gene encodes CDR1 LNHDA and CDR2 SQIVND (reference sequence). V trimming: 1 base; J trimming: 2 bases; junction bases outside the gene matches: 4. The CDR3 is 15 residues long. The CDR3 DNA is TGTGCCAGTAGTATAGGAGGGACTAGACCCTACGAGCAGTACTTC. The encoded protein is CASSIGGTRPYEQYF.

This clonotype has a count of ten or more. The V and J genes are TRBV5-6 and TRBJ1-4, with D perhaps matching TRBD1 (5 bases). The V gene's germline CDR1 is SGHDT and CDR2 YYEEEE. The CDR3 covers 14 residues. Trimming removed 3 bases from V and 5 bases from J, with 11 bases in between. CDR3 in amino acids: CASSYLEGNEKLFF. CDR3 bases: TGTGCCAGCAGCTACCTAGAGGGGAATGAAAAACTGTTTTTT.

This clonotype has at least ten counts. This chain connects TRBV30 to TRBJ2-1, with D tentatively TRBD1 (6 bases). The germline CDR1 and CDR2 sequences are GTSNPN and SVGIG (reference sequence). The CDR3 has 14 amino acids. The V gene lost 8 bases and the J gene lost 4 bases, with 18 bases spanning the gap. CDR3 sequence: CARTQGALYNEQFF. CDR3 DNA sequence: TGTGCCCGGACACAGGGTGCCCTTTACAATGAGCAGTTCTTC.

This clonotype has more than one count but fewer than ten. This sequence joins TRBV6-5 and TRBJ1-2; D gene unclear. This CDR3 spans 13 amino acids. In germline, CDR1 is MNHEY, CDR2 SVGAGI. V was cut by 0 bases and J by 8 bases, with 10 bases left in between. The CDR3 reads CASSYSNGVGYTF. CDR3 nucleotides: TGTGCCAGCAGTTACTCGAACGGGGTCGGCTACACCTTC.

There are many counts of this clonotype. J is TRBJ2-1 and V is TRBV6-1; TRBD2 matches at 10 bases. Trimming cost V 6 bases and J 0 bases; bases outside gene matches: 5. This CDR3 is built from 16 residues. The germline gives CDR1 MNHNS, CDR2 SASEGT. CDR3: CASSRGLADSYNEQFF. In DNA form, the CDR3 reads TGTGCCAGCAGCCGCGGACTAGCGGACTCCTACAATGAGCAGTTCTTC.

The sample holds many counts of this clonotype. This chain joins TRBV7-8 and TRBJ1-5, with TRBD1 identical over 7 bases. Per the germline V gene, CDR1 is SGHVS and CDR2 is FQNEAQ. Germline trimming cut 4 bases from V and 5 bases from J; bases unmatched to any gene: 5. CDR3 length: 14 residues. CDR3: CASSSGQLDQPQHF. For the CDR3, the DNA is TGTGCCAGCAGCTCGGGACAGCTAGATCAGCCCCAGCATTTT. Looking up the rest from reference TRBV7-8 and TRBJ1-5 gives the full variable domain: GAGVSQSPRYKVAKRGQDVALRCDPISGHVSLFWYQQALGQGPEFLTYFQNEAQLDKSGLPSDRFFAERPEGSVSTLKIQRTQQEDSAVYLCASSSGQLDQPQHFGDGTRLSIL.

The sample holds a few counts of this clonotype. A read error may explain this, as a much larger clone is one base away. The CDR3 is CASSGGVYNEQFF. The CDR3 nucleotides read TGTGCCAGCAGTGGCGGGGTCTACAATGAGCAGTTCTTC. This chain connects TRBV27 to TRBJ2-1, with D possibly being TRBD2 (6 bases). Germline loops: CDR1 MNHEY, CDR2 SMNVEV (reference sequence). The CDR3 runs 13 residues. Trimming stripped 5 bases from V and 3 bases from J, with 8 bases between.